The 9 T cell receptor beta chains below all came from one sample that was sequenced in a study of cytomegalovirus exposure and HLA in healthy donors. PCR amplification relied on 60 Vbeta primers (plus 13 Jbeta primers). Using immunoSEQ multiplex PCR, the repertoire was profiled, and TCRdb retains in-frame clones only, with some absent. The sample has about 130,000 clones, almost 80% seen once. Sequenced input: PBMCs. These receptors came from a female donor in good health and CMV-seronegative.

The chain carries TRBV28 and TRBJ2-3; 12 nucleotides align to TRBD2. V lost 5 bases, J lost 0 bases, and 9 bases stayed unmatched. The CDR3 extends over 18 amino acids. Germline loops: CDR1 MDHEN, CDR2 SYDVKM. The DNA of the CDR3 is TGTGCCAGCAGTACCCCTCCCGGGACTAGCGGGAGCACAGATACGCAGTATTTT. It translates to CASSTPPGTSGSTDTQYF.

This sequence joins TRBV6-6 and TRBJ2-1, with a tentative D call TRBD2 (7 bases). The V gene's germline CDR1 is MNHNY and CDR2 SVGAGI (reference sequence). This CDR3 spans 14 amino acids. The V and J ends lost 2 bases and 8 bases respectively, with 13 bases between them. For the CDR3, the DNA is TGTGCCAGCAGTTACGAGGGAGGGGGAGATGAGCAGTTCTTC. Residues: CASSYEGGGDEQFF.

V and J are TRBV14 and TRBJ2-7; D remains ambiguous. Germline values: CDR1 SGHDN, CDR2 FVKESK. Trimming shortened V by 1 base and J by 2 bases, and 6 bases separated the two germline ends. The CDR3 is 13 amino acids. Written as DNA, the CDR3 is TGTGCCAGCAGCCAAGCAATTCCCTACGAGCAGTACTTC. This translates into CASSQAIPYEQYF.

The CDR3 spells CASSVGSGPGEQYF. The CDR3 DNA sequence: TGCGCCAGCAGCGTGGGGTCAGGGCCTGGGGAGCAGTACTTC. The V gene is TRBV5-1, the J gene TRBJ2-7; possibly TRBD1 for D (5 bases). The CDR3 covers 14 residues. V was shortened by 4 bases and J by 7 bases, with 18 bases between the two germline ends. In germline, CDR1 is SGHRS, CDR2 YFSETQ. The variable domain in full, completed from reference TRBV5-1 and TRBJ2-7, reads KAGVTQTPRYLIKTRGQQVTLSCSPISGHRSVSWYQQTPGQGLQFLFEYFSETQRNKGNFPGRFSGRQFSNSRSEMNVSTLELGDSALYLCASSVGSGPGEQYFGPGTRLTVT.

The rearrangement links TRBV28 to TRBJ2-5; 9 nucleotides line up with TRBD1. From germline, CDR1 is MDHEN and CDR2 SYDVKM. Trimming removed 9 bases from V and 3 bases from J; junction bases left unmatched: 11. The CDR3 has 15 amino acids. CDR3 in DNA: TGTGCCAGTACCAGTGGGGGACAGGGAAAAGAGACCCAGTACTTC. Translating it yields CASTSGGQGKETQYF. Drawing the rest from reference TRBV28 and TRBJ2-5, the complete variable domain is DVKVTQSSRYLVKRTGEKVFLECVQDMDHENMFWYRQDPGLGLRLIYFSYDVKMKEKGDIPEGYSVSREKKERFSLILESASTNQTSMYLCASTSGGQGKETQYFGPGTRLLVL.

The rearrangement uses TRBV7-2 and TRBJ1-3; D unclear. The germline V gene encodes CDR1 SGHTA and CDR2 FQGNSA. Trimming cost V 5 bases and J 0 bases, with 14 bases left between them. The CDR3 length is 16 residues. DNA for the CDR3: TGTGCCAGCAGCCCACAAGGCGGACTCTCTGGAAACACCATATATTTT. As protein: CASSPQGGLSGNTIYF.

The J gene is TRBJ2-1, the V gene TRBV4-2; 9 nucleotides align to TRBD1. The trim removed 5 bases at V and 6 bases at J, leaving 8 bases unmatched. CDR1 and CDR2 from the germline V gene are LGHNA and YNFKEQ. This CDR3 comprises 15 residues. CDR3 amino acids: CASSSLGQGTNEQFF. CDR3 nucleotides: TGTGCCAGCAGCTCCCTAGGACAGGGGACCAATGAGCAGTTCTTC.

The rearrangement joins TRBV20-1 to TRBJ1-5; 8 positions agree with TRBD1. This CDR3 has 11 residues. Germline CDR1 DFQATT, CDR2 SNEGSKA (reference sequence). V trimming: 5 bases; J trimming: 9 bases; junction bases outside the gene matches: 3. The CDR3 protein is CSASGQGPQHF. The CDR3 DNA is TGCAGTGCTTCAGGACAGGGGCCCCAGCATTTT.

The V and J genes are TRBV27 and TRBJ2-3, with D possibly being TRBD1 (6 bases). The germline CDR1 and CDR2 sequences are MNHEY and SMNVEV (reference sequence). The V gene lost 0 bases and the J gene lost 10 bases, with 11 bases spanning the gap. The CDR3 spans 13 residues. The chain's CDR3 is CASSLSQGNSQYF. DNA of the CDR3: TGTGCCAGCAGTTTATCGCAGGGGAATTCGCAGTATTTT.